These 9 T cell receptor beta chains came from one sample sequenced in a study of T-cell memory formation after mild COVID-19. Each CDR3 protein gets one entry after TCRdb re-called the 5' RACE reads with MiXCR. The table lists about 300,000 distinct CDR3 sequences, just under 20% of them singletons. The source material was PBMCs or a T cell subset sorted from them (not recorded which). The receptors stem from a man aged 18 to 29 who had mild COVID-19 (a few samples of this study predate the infection). Cell type and time point are not known.

Ten or more counts support this clonotype. This chain uses TRBV7-3 with TRBJ2-2, with a tentative D call TRBD1 (6 bases). The CDR3 has 14 residues. V was shortened by 5 bases and J by 1 base, with 8 bases between the two germline ends. The germline V gene has CDR1 SGHTA and CDR2 FQGTGA. The CDR3, as DNA: TGTGCCAGCAGCCCGACAGGGAACACCGGGGAGCTGTTTTTT. It encodes CASSPTGNTGELFF.

The V and J genes are TRBV20-1 and TRBJ1-2, with no clear D. Germline values: CDR1 DFQATT, CDR2 SNEGSKA (reference sequence). This CDR3 is 15 amino acids long. The V gene lost 5 bases and the J gene lost 1 base, with 17 bases spanning the gap. The CDR3 here is CSAPKVRTGNYGYTF. CDR3 DNA: TGCAGTGCTCCAAAGGTCCGGACGGGTAACTATGGCTACACCTTC.

This clonotype was found a few times. This chain uses TRBV5-5 with TRBJ2-3, with 7 positions matching TRBD1. V lost 4 bases, J lost 1 base, and 3 bases stayed unmatched. Germline V CDR1 and CDR2: SGHKS, YYEKEE (reference sequence). CDR3 length: 14 residues. CDR3 in amino acids: CASSRQGGTDTQYF. The CDR3 nucleotides read TGTGCCAGCAGCCGACAGGGCGGCACAGATACGCAGTATTTT. Full variable domain (rest looked up from reference TRBV5-5 and TRBJ2-3): DAGVTQSPTHLIKTRGQQVTLRCSPISGHKSVSWYQQVLGQGPQFIFQYYEKEERGRGNFPDRFSARQFPNYSSELNVNALLLGDSALYLCASSRQGGTDTQYFGPGTRLTVL.

Only a few counts were recorded for this clonotype. The chain uses TRBV7-9 and TRBJ2-1; 8 positions match TRBD1. Germline lookup yields CDR1 SEHNR and CDR2 FQNEAQ (reference sequence). The junction had 6 bases not matched to a gene; V was cut back by 5 bases and J by 0 bases. This CDR3 comprises 16 residues. As DNA, the CDR3 is TGTGCCAGCAGCGCCCACAGGGGGAACTCCTACAATGAGCAGTTCTTC. This encodes CASSAHRGNSYNEQFF.

The gene calls are TRBV4-1 and TRBJ2-7; no clear D. V was shortened by 1 base and J by 6 bases, with 10 bases between the two germline ends. This CDR3 has 13 residues. Germline V CDR1 and CDR2: MGHRA, YSYEKL. This chain's CDR3 is CASSQVGSTEQYV. DNA of the CDR3: TGCGCCAGCAGCCAAGTGGGCAGTACCGAGCAGTACGTC.

This clonotype appeared a few times. The gene calls are TRBV5-1 and TRBJ2-3; 9 bases agree with TRBD2. This CDR3 comprises 17 residues. Germline trimming cut 3 bases from V and 4 bases from J; bases unmatched to any gene: 12. CDR1 is SGHRS and CDR2 is YFSETQ in the germline V gene. The CDR3 loop is CASSYPRLAGVADTQYF. CDR3 in DNA: TGCGCCAGCAGCTACCCCCGGTTAGCGGGGGTGGCAGATACGCAGTATTTT.

The rearrangement links TRBV4-1 to TRBJ2-5, with D possibly being TRBD1 or TRBD2 (5 bases each). With 3 bases removed from V and 4 bases from J, the gap between germline ends came to 12 bases. Germline loops: CDR1 MGHRA, CDR2 YSYEKL. The CDR3 is 14 amino acids. CDR3 nucleotide sequence: TGCGCCAGCAGCCACCCCCGGGACGGAGAGACCCAGTACTTC. It yields the protein CASSHPRDGETQYF.

The rearrangement joins TRBV18 to TRBJ1-5; TRBD1 agrees at 8 bases. V dropped 3 bases and J dropped 1; count of bases not matched to a gene: 8. The germline CDR1 and CDR2 sequences are KGHSH and LQKENI. The CDR3 has 17 residues. CDR3 protein: CASSPRQGAGSNQPQHF. CDR3 nucleotides: TGTGCCAGCTCACCTAGGCAGGGGGCAGGGAGCAATCAGCCCCAGCATTTT.

V gene TRBV29-1 combines with J gene TRBJ2-3; D is uncertain. From germline, CDR1 is SQVTM and CDR2 ANQGSEA. V lost 3 bases, J lost 4 bases, and 8 bases lay in between. CDR3 length: 12 residues. The CDR3 sequence is CSVEETSDTQYF. DNA for the CDR3: TGCAGCGTTGAGGAGACATCAGATACGCAGTATTTT.